This paragraph covers one TCR beta chain sequence. Its antigen is as yet unknown. The data derive from a study of blood T cells in healthy people across ages. General study points: Among T cells, TCR beta diversity per million cells dropped roughly linearly as age rose.

CDR3 size: 17 residues. The germline CDR1 and CDR2 sequences are MNHEY and SMNVEV (reference sequence). Primed by a sample-barcoded 5' primer and a J-beta primer mix, a second PCR proceeded for 7 to 11 cycles. TCRdb used MiXCR to reprocess the 5' RACE reads, holding one entry per CDR3 protein. The profile shows roughly 800,000 distinct CDR3 sequences, approximately 25% of them singletons. The same specimen was also included in a second study, on T cells of mothers and their children.

This receptor was obtained from a boy under 18 in good health. Input material: blood. This chain links TRBV27 with TRBJ2-5; 13 nucleotides agree with TRBD2. The assigned J gene may be wrong: the sequence end matches TRBJ2-7 better. CDR3 in DNA: TGTGCCAGCAGTCTAGAGTACGGGACTAGCGGGATCTACGAGCAGTACTTC. Translating it yields CASSLEYGTSGIYEQYF.